The sequence of this T cell receptor beta chain was determined in a study of T cell responses to AZD1222 COVID-19 vaccine. Study-wide points: Unmutated variant regions are reportedly the target of nearly half of TCRs that are spike-specific. Without day 14 samples, only post-peak T cell repertoires were studied.

The CDR3 runs 16 residues. Trimming took off 0 bases at V and 4 bases at J, with 15 bases between the two ends. Germline values: CDR1 LGHNA, CDR2 YSLEER. Profiling relied on immunoSEQ multiplex PCR, and the TCRdb table lists in-frame clones only, not all of them. The profile covers about 130,000 clones, with approximately 92% appearing a single time and around 1.1% taken by the ten largest. This clone was seen once. What it binds is unknown. This chain joins TRBV4-3 and TRBJ1-2; D possibly corresponds to TRBD1 (5 bases). This specimen was peripheral blood, taken 28 days after the second AZD1222 dose. The clonotype was recovered from an adult who received the AZD1222 COVID-19 vaccine. This CDR3 is CASSQDRAEQAYGYTF. CDR3 bases: TGCGCCAGCAGCCAAGATAGAGCGGAACAGGCCTATGGCTACACCTTC.